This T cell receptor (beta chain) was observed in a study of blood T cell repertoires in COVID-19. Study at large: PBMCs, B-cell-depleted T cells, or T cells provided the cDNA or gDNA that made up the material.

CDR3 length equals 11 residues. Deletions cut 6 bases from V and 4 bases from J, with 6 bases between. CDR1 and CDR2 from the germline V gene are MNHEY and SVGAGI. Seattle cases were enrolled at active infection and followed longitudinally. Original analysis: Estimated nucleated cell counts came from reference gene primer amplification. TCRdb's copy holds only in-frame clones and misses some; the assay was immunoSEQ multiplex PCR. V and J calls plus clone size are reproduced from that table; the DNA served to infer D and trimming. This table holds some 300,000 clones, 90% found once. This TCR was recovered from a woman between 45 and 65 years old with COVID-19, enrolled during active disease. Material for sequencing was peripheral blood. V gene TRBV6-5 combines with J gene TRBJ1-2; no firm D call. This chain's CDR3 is CASRFLYGYTF. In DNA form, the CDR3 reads TGTGCCAGCAGGTTCCTCTATGGCTACACCTTC.